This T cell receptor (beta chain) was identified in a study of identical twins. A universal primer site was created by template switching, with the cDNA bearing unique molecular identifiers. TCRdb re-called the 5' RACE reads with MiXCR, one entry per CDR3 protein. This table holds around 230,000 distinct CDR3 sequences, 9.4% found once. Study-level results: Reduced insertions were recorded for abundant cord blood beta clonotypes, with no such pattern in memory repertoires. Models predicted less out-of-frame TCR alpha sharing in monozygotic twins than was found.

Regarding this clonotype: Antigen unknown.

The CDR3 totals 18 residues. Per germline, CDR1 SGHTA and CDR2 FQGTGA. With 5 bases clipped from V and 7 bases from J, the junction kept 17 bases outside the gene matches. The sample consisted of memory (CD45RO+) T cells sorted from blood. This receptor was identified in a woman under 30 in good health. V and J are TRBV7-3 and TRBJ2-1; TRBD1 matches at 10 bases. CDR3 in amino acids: CASSLASGTGEVRNEQFF. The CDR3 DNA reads TGTGCCAGCAGCCTCGCCTCTGGGACAGGGGAGGTGAGGAATGAGCAGTTCTTC.